The sequence of this T cell receptor (beta chain) was determined in a study of Tregs in tolerant kidney transplant recipients (dated by TCRdb to between 2018 and 2021). The study in broad terms: The study used TCRbeta sequencing to identify donor-specific regulatory T cells before combined kidney and bone marrow transplantation, then tracked those cells after transplant. In 3 healthy controls, several methods of expanding Tregs specific for an allogeneic donor were compared by TCRbeta repertoire sequencing.

About this clone itself: The antigen it binds to is not known. No base quality values were provided; no much bigger clone lies one nucleotide off.

For TCRbeta CDR3 sequencing, genomic DNA was extracted from sorted cells using the QIAGEN DNeasy Blood and Tissue Kit. High-throughput TCRbeta CDR3 sequencing, which included PCR amplification with bias correction and internal controls, was done commercially through immunoSEQ. As for how the authors treated the data: A unique productive TCRbeta sequence was defined by the CDR3 nucleotide sequence when primers matched, and otherwise by the CDR3 amino acid sequence together with the Vbeta and Jbeta genes. As a correction for sorting error, sequences shared between sorted populations at a frequency ratio of 2:1 or less were discarded, and the remaining shared sequences were assigned to the higher population. Sequences were defined as donor-reactive when expanded at least 5-fold in CFSE-low cells versus unstimulated cells and present at a frequency of at least 0.01% in CFSE-low cells. Repertoire divergence was quantified by Jensen-Shannon divergence using the top 100 TCRbeta sequences ranked by frequency. For samples with multiple sequencing runs, sorting error was corrected separately for each run before the runs were pooled. TCRdb took over this immuneACCESS table, retaining in-frame rearrangements with V and J assigned. Such tables are incomplete; in checked studies, under half of the missing clones stem from an unresolved V gene, and the remainder is unexplained. For V, J and clone size, that table is used; D and trimming come from the DNA. The sample records 75,000 to 100,000 clones, over 85% of which are singletons. The ten top clones hold roughly 4.7% of the sample.

General conclusions and limits of the study: Biological reproducibility was not directly assessed, although technical replication error appeared to be minimal. Because the study included only a small number of patients, the results must be confirmed in larger populations and under other immunosuppression protocols. Expanding Tregs with activated donor B cells appeared to identify the most biologically relevant and donor-specific TCRbeta repertoire.

Thawed PBMCs were FACS-sorted into unstimulated Tregs (CD4+CD25+CD127-), CD4+ non-Tregs (CD4+CD25-), CD4 cells and CD8 cells. Blood from healthy controls was obtained either from healthy volunteers or as purchased buffy coats. Healthy control blood was separated into PBMCs by Ficoll density gradient and cryopreserved, and patient PBMCs were collected both before and after transplant. The material sequenced was CD8+ T cells from blood. The source of this sequence is a human donor in good health.

The CDR3 corresponds to CATSGEFGGLNTDTQYF. The DNA sequence is TGTGCCACCAGCGGGGAGTTCGGGGGTTTAAACACAGATACGCAGTATTTT. The rearrangement joined TRBV15 to TRBJ2-3; TRBD2 is possibly the D segment (6 matching bases). From a lookup of the germline V gene (reference sequence), CDR1 and CDR2 are LNHNV and YYDKDF. The CDR3 covers 17 residues, taking in both the cysteine and the phenylalanine. Solely the CDR3 DNA is kept, with 51 bases framed from the first base. A distance of 20 bases separates the germline ends of V and J, which lose 5 bases and 2 bases respectively.